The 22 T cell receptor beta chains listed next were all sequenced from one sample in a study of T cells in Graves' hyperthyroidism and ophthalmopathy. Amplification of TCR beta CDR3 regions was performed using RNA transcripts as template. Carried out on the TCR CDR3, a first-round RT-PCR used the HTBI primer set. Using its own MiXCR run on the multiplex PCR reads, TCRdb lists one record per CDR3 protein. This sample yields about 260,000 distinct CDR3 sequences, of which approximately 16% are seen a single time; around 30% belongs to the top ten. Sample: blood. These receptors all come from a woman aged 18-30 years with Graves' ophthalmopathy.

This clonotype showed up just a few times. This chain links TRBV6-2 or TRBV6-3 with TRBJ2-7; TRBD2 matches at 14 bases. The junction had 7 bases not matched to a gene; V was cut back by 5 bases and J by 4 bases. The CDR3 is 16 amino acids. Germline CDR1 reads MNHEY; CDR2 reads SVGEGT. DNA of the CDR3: TGTGCCAGCAGTAAGACTAGCGGGAGGGGATTGTACGAGCAGTACTTC. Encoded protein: CASSKTSGRGLYEQYF.

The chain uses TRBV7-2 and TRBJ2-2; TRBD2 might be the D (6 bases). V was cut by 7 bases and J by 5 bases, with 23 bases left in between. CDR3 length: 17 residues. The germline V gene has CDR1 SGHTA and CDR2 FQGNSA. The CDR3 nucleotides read TGTGCCAGCAACCGCGAACCTAGCGTCCTACCGACCGGGGAGCTGTTTTTT. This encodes CASNREPSVLPTGELFF.

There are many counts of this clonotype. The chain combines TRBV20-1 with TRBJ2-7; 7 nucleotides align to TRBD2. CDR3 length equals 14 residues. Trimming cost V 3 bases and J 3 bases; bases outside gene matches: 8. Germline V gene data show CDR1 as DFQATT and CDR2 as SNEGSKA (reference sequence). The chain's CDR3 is CSARGAGRGYEQYF. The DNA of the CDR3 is TGCAGTGCTAGGGGAGCGGGAAGGGGCTACGAGCAGTACTTC.

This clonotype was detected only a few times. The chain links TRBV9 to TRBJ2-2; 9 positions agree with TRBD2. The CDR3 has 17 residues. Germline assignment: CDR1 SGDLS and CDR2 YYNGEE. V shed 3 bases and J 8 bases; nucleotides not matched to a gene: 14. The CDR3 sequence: CASSAEGGLALPGELFF. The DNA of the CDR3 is TGTGCCAGCAGCGCTGAGGGGGGACTAGCTCTTCCGGGGGAGCTGTTTTTT.

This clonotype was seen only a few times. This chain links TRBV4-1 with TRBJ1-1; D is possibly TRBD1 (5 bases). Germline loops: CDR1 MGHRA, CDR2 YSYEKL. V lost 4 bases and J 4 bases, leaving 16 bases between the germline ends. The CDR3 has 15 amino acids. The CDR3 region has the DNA TGCGCCAGCAGCCGTGGGGGGTCGGGAAGCACTGAAGCTTTCTTT. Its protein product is CASSRGGSGSTEAFF.

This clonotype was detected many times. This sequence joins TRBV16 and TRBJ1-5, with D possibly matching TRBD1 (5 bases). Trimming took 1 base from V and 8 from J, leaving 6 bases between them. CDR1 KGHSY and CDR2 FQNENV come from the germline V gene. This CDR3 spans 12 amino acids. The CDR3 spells CASSQLTEPQHF. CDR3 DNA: TGTGCCAGCAGCCAATTGACAGAGCCCCAGCATTTT.

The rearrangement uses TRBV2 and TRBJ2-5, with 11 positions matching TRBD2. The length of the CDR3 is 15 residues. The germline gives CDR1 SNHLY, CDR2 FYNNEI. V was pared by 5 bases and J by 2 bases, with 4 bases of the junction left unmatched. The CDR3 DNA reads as TGTGCCAGCAGTTCTAGACTAGCGGGACAAGAGACCCAGTACTTC. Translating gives CASSSRLAGQETQYF.

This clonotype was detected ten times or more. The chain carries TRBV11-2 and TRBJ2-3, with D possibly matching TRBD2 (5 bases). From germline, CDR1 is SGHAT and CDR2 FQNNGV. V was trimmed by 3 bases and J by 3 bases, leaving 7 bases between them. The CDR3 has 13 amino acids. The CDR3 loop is CASSFWTTDTQYF. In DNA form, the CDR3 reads TGTGCCAGCAGCTTTTGGACTACAGATACGCAGTATTTT.

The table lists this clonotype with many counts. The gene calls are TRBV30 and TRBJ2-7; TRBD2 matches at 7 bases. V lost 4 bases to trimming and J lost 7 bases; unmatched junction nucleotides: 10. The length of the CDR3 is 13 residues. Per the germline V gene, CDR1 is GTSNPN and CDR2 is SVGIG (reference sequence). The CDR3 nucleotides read TGTGCCTGGACGACGGTTTTCGGGGGGGAGCAGTACTTC. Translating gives CAWTTVFGGEQYF.

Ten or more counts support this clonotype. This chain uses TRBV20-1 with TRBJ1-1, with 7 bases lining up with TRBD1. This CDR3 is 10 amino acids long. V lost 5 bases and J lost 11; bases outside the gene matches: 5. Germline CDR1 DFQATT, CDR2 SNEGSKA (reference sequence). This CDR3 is CSAGDREAFF. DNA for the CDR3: TGCAGTGCTGGTGACAGGGAGGCTTTCTTT.

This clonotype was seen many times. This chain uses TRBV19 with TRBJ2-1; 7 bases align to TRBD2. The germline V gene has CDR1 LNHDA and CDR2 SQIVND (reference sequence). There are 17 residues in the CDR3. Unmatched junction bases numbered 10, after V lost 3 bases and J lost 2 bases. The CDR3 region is CASSMHYSGSAYNEQFF. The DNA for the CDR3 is TGTGCCAGTAGTATGCATTATAGCGGGTCGGCCTACAATGAGCAGTTCTTC.

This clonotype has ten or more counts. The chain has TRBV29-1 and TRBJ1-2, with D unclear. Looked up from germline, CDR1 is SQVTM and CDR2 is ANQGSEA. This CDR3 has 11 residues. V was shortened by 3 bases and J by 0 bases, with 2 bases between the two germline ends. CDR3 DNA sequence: TGCAGCGTTGAGACTAACTATGGCTACACCTTC. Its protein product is CSVETNYGYTF.

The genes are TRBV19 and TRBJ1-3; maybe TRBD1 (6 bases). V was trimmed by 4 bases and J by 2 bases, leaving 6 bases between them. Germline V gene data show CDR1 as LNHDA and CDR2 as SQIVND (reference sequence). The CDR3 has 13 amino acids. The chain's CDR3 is CASSNRAGNTIYF. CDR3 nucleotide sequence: TGTGCCAGTAGTAACAGGGCTGGAAACACCATATATTTT.

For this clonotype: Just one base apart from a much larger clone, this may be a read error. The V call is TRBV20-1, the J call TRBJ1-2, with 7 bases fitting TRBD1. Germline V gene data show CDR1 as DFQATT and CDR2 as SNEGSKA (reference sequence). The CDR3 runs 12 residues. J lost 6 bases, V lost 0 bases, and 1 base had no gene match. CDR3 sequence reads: CSARDTGDGYTF. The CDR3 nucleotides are TGCAGTGCTAGAGACACAGGGGATGGCTACACCTTC.

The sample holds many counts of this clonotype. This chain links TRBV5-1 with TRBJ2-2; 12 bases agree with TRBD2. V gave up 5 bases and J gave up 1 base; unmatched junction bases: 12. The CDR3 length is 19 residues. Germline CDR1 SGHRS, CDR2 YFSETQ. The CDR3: CASSHTLPGLAGNTGELFF. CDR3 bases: TGCGCCAGCAGTCACACGCTCCCGGGACTAGCGGGGAACACCGGGGAGCTGTTTTTT.

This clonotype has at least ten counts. The CDR3 region has the DNA TGTGCCAGCAGTCAAGGGTTGACCGGGGGCACAGATACGCAGTATTTT. Translation: CASSQGLTGGTDTQYF. The chain links TRBV12-3 or TRBV12-4 to TRBJ2-3; D is possibly TRBD2 (5 bases). Trimming took 5 bases from V and 1 from J, leaving 16 bases between them. CDR3 length: 16 residues.

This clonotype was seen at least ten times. CDR3 in amino acids: CASSVNTGGSTEAFF. The DNA for the CDR3 is TGTGCCAGCAGCGTAAACACAGGGGGGAGTACTGAAGCTTTCTTT. The chain couples TRBV9 to TRBJ1-1; 8 positions match TRBD1. CDR3 length: 15 amino acids. The J segment lost 5 bases and the V segment lost 1 base, leaving 7 bases of the junction unmatched. Germline values: CDR1 SGDLS, CDR2 YYNGEE.

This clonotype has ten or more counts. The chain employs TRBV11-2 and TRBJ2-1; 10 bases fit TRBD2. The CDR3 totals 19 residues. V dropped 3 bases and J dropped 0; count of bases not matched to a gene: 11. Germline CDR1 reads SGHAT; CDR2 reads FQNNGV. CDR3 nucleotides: TGTGCCAGCAGCTTCCCGCTAGCGGGAGAACGGAGCTCCTACAATGAGCAGTTCTTC. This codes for CASSFPLAGERSSYNEQFF. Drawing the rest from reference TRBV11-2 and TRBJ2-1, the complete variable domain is EAGVAQSPRYKIIEKRQSVAFWCNPISGHATLYWYQQILGQGPKLLIQFQNNGVVDDSQLPKDRFSAERLKGVDSTLKIQPAKLEDSAVYLCASSFPLAGERSSYNEQFFGPGTRLTVL.

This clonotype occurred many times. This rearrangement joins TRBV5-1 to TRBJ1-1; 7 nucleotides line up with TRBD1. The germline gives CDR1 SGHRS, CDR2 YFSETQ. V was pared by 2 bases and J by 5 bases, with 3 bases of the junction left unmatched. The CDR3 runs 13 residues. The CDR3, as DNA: TGCGCCAGCAGCTTCGCAGGGGGTACTGAAGCTTTCTTT. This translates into CASSFAGGTEAFF.

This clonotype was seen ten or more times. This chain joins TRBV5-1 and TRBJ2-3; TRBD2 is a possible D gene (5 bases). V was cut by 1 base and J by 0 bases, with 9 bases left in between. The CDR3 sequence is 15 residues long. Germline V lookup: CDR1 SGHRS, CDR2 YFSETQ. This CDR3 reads CASSLTSRSTDTQYF. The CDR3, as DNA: TGCGCCAGCAGCTTGACTAGTCGTAGCACAGATACGCAGTATTTT. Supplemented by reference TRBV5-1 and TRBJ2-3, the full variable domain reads KAGVTQTPRYLIKTRGQQVTLSCSPISGHRSVSWYQQTPGQGLQFLFEYFSETQRNKGNFPGRFSGRQFSNSRSEMNVSTLELGDSALYLCASSLTSRSTDTQYFGPGTRLTVL.

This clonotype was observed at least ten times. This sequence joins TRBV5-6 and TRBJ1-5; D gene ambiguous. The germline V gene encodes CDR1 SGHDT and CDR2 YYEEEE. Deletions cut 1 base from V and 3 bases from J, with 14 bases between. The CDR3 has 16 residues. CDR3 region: CASSLLADGYNQPQHF. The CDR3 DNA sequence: TGTGCCAGCAGCTTGTTGGCGGACGGGTACAATCAGCCCCAGCATTTT.

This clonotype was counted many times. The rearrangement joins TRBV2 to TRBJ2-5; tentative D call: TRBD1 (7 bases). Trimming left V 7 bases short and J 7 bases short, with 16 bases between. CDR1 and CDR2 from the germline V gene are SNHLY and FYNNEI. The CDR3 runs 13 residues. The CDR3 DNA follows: TGTGCCAGCACCCCCCAGGGGGGTGGGACCCAGTACTTC. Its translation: CASTPQGGGTQYF. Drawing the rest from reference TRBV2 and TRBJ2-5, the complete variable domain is EPEVTQTPSHQVTQMGQEVILRCVPISNHLYFYWYRQILGQKVEFLVSFYNNEISEKSEIFDDQFSVERPDGSNFTLKIRSTKLEDSAMYFCASTPQGGGTQYFGPGTRLLVL.